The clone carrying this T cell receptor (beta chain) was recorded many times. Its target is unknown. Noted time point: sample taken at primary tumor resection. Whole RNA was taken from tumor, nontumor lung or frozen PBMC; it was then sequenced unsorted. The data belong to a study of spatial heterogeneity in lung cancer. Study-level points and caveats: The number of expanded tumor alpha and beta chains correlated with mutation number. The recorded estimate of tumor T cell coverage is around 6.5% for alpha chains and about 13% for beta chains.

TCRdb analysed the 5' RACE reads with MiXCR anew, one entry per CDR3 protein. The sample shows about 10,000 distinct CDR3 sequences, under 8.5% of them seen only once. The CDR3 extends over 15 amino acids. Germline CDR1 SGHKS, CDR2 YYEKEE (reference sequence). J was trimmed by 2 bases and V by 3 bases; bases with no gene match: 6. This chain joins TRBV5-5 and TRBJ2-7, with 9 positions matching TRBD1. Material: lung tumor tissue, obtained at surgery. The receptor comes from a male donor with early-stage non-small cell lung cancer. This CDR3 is CASSSRDRVTYEQYF. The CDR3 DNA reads TGTGCCAGCAGCTCCCGGGACAGGGTGACCTACGAGCAGTACTTC.